These T cell receptor beta chains were read from a single sample in a study of cytomegalovirus exposure and HLA in healthy donors. Method: immunoSEQ multiplex PCR; TCRdb's copy keeps in-frame clones and lacks some. Of around 100,000 clones in the sample, about 95% were seen once. Source material: PBMCs. These receptors originate from a woman aged 18-35 years in good health and CMV-seronegative. CDR3s include the opening cysteine and the closing phenylalanine or tryptophan. Fields, in order: D gene, V gene, J gene, clone size, CDR3 protein, CDR3 DNA. The D gene is left open where the match is weak. Not all rows give a size; the values are once, few, many and, for expanded clones, a class.

TRBD1	TRBV2	TRBJ2-7	-	CASRGTAYEQYF	TGTGCCAGCAGAGGGACAGCTTACGAGCAGTACTTC
TRBD1	TRBV5-5	TRBJ1-2	-	CASSLAGTGVDYGYTF	TGTGCCAGCAGCTTGGCCGGGACAGGGGTAGACTATGGCTACACCTTC
TRBD1	TRBV9	TRBJ1-2	-	CASSDPAGTGSYGYTF	TGTGCCAGCAGCGACCCGGCCGGGACAGGATCCTATGGCTACACCTTC
TRBD1	TRBV5-4	TRBJ2-3	-	CASSPLRDQGADTQYF	TGTGCCAGCAGCCCCCTCCGGGACCAGGGGGCAGATACGCAGTATTTT
TRBD2	TRBV5-1	TRBJ2-1	-	CASRPREAGRNEQFF	TGCGCCAGCAGACCGCGGGAGGCGGGTCGAAATGAGCAGTTCTTC
-	TRBV27	TRBJ2-1	-	CASSSQTGNSYNEQFF	TGTGCCAGCAGTTCGCAGACTGGAAACTCCTACAATGAGCAGTTCTTC
-	TRBV7-9	TRBJ1-2	-	CASSLTAYGYTF	TGTGCCAGCAGCTTAACAGCATATGGCTACACCTTC
-	TRBV7-9	TRBJ2-7	-	CASSLDHGIYEQYF	TGTGCCAGCAGCCTGGACCACGGGATTTACGAGCAGTACTTC
-	TRBV14	TRBJ2-3	-	CASSLSGLITDTQYF	TGTGCCAGCAGCCTATCAGGACTAATAACAGATACGCAGTATTTT
TRBD1	TRBV5-6	TRBJ1-1	-	CASSLGQGVWFAEAFF	TGTGCCAGCAGCTTGGGGCAGGGGGTCTGGTTCGCTGAAGCTTTCTTT
TRBD1	TRBV15	TRBJ2-5	-	CATSALNRDRQETQYF	TGTGCCACCAGCGCGTTAAACCGGGACAGACAAGAGACCCAGTACTTC
-	TRBV7-9	TRBJ2-5	-	CASSLLLVEGETQYF	TGTGCCAGCAGCCTCCTACTAGTTGAAGGGGAGACCCAGTACTTC
TRBD1	TRBV5-1	TRBJ1-1	-	CASSQPGGSEAFF	TGCGCCAGCTCTCAACCAGGGGGCTCTGAAGCTTTCTTT
-	TRBV19	TRBJ2-7	medium-sized	CASSAPQDSTGQYF	TGTGCCAGTAGTGCCCCTCAGGACAGCACCGGCCAGTACTTC
TRBD1	TRBV7-8	TRBJ1-2	-	CASSLALTGTGENYGYTF	TGTGCCAGCAGCTTGGCCCTTACCGGGACAGGGGAGAACTATGGCTACACCTTC
TRBD2	TRBV12-5	TRBJ2-2	-	CASGLVGLASGELFF	TGTGCTAGTGGTTTGGTGGGACTAGCTTCCGGGGAGCTGTTTTTT
TRBD2	TRBV5-1	TRBJ2-3	-	CASSASPGTSGTDTQYF	TGCGCCAGCAGCGCGAGTCCCGGGACTAGCGGGACAGATACGCAGTATTTT
-	TRBV5-4	TRBJ1-3	-	CASTLGGVGNTIYF	TGTGCCAGCACCCTCGGGGGGGTAGGAAACACCATATATTTT
TRBD1	TRBV7-2	TRBJ1-2	-	CASSLFLSDRASYGYTF	TGTGCCAGCAGCTTATTTTTGTCGGACAGGGCCTCCTATGGCTACACCTTC
TRBD2	TRBV6-5	TRBJ2-2	-	CASSYVPGGVTGELFF	TGTGCCAGCAGTTACGTCCCGGGGGGGGTCACCGGGGAGCTGTTTTTT
-	TRBV7-2	TRBJ1-2	-	CASSFDKANYGYTF	TGTGCCAGCAGCTTCGACAAAGCTAACTATGGCTACACCTTC
-	TRBV4-3	TRBJ1-2	-	CASSQALLGGHFSNGYTF	TGCGCCAGCAGCCAAGCCCTACTGGGGGGGCACTTTTCAAATGGCTACACCTTC
TRBD2	TRBV2	TRBJ2-3	-	CASSEWAGGPRRTQYF	TGTGCCAGCAGTGAGTGGGCGGGAGGGCCGCGACGAACGCAGTATTTT
-	TRBV6-1	TRBJ1-5	-	CASSETPTPGQPQHF	TGTGCCAGCAGTGAAACCCCGACCCCCGGGCAGCCCCAGCATTTT
-	TRBV18	TRBJ1-2	-	CASSPKSGVYGYTF	TGTGCCAGCTCACCGAAGTCAGGGGTCTATGGCTACACCTTC
-	TRBV29-1	TRBJ1-2	-	CSVAVAGYGYTF	TGCAGCGTTGCGGTGGCGGGGTATGGCTACACCTTC
-	TRBV10-3	TRBJ1-3	-	CAITSKSGAGNTIYF	TGTGCCATCACCTCAAAGTCAGGGGCTGGAAACACCATATATTTT
-	TRBV7-9	TRBJ2-2	-	CASSRTRLGTGELFF	TGTGCCAGCAGCCGGACTCGACTCGGCACCGGGGAGCTGTTTTTT
TRBD1	TRBV5-1	TRBJ1-1	-	CASSPQTGGELGAFF	TGCGCCAGCAGCCCACAGACAGGGGGAGAACTGGGAGCTTTCTTT
-	TRBV7-2	TRBJ2-7	-	CASSYGAEQYF	TGTGCCAGCAGCTACGGAGCCGAGCAGTACTTC
-	TRBV10-2	TRBJ1-2	-	CASTDNLFYGYTF	TGCGCCAGCACGGACAACCTATTCTATGGCTACACCTTC
-	TRBV5-6	TRBJ1-1	-	CASSLVTAMSEAFF	TGTGCCAGCAGCTTGGTTACAGCCATGTCTGAAGCTTTCTTT
-	TRBV7-9	TRBJ2-1	-	CASSLVGGVYNEQFF	TGTGCCAGCAGCTTAGTTGGCGGGGTCTACAATGAGCAGTTCTTC